The T cell receptor (beta chain) described here comes from a study of blood T cell repertoires in COVID-19. Looking at the study overall: Material from acute and convalescent COVID-19 was sourced from the United States, Italy and Spain.

This clone appeared a few times. Deletions cut 4 bases from V and 4 bases from J, with 21 bases between. This CDR3 has 17 residues. The V gene's germline CDR1 is SGHKS and CDR2 YYEKEE (reference sequence). Profiling relied on immunoSEQ multiplex PCR, and the TCRdb table lists in-frame clones only, not all of them. The sample lists approximately 110,000 clones, more than 80% seen once, with around 10% in the top ten. Sequencing input: peripheral blood. V is TRBV5-5 and J is TRBJ1-3; D is undetermined. This sequence was found in a woman in her 70s with acute or convalescent COVID-19. Here the CDR3 reads CASSPSMRLFSGNTIYF. In nucleotides, the CDR3 is TGTGCCAGCAGCCCGTCGATGAGATTATTTTCAGGAAACACCATATATTTT. Based on the CDR3 plus reference TRBV5-5 and TRBJ1-3, the full variable domain is DAGVTQSPTHLIKTRGQQVTLRCSPISGHKSVSWYQQVLGQGPQFIFQYYEKEERGRGNFPDRFSARQFPNYSSELNVNALLLGDSALYLCASSPSMRLFSGNTIYFGEGSWLTVV.